This TCR beta chain was profiled in a study of blood T cell dynamics during melanoma immunotherapy. Overall study: First-line therapy was either pembrolizumab or nivolumab with ipilimumab for metastatic melanoma.

Regarding time point: week 3, after first cycle of checkpoint inhibitor. Disease control meant complete response, partial response or stable disease at 12 weeks. Here immunoSEQ multiplex PCR was the method, and the copy in TCRdb shows in-frame clones only, minus some. The sample has roughly 30,000 clones, 65% to 85% seen once. V lost 4 bases and J 5 bases, leaving 14 bases between the germline ends. The CDR3 covers 15 residues. The germline gives CDR1 SGHVS, CDR2 FQNEAQ. Sequenced material: blood, taken from a patient treated with checkpoint blockade. This receptor was obtained from a human donor with melanoma. The rearrangement links TRBV7-8 to TRBJ1-4, with D possibly TRBD1 on 6 matching bases. The CDR3 loop reads CASSSMTGGNEKLFF. CDR3 coding DNA: TGTGCCAGCAGCTCAATGACAGGCGGCAATGAAAAACTGTTTTTT.